What follows are 23 T cell receptor beta chains derived from one specimen sequenced in a study of coeliac disease. Data came from immunoSEQ multiplex PCR; TCRdb stores just in-frame clones and leaves some out. This table holds around 2,700 clones, around 59% found once. The sample comprised intraepithelial lymphocytes from the gut. The source of these receptors is a man aged 55 to 69 with celiac disease on a gluten-free diet.

This chain connects TRBV2 to TRBJ2-2; a weak D match, TRBD2 (5 bases). This CDR3 comprises 15 residues. V lost 6 bases and J lost 4, with 15 bases in between. The germline gives CDR1 SNHLY, CDR2 FYNNEI. This CDR3 is CASSASGGGTGELFF. In nucleotides, the CDR3 is TGTGCCAGCAGCGCGTCGGGTGGAGGCACCGGGGAGCTGTTTTTT. Full variable domain (remainder filled in from reference TRBV2 and TRBJ2-2): EPEVTQTPSHQVTQMGQEVILRCVPISNHLYFYWYRQILGQKVEFLVSFYNNEISEKSEIFDDQFSVERPDGSNFTLKIRSTKLEDSAMYFCASSASGGGTGELFFGEGSRLTVL.

The V and J genes are TRBV19 and TRBJ2-2, with TRBD2 matching over 10 bases. Germline-derived CDR1 and CDR2 are LNHDA and SQIVND (reference sequence). V gave up 5 bases and J gave up 4 bases; unmatched junction bases: 10. CDR3 size: 17 residues. CDR3 in DNA: TGTGCCAGTAGTGCGTCTCTAGCGGGAGTGCTCACCGGGGAGCTGTTTTTT. It is translated as CASSASLAGVLTGELFF.

The rearrangement links TRBV7-3 to TRBJ2-2; 7 bases align to TRBD1. Looked up from germline, CDR1 is SGHTA and CDR2 is FQGTGA. J lost 6 bases, V lost 7 bases, and 2 bases had no gene match. This CDR3 has 12 residues. CDR3 residues: CASNQGAGELFF. The CDR3 coding sequence is TGTGCCAGCAACCAGGGGGCCGGGGAGCTGTTTTTT.

The CDR3 protein is CASSFRDRGNPDTQYF. In nucleotides, the CDR3 is TGTGCCAGCAGCTTCAGGGACAGGGGGAACCCAGATACGCAGTATTTT. This chain joins TRBV11-1 and TRBJ2-3; 11 nucleotides line up with TRBD1. Germline trimming cut 3 bases from V and 4 bases from J; bases unmatched to any gene: 6. Germline values: CDR1 SGHAT, CDR2 FQDESV (reference sequence). The CDR3 covers 16 residues.

The J gene is TRBJ2-2, the V gene TRBV19; no firm D call. V lost 6 bases and J 4 bases, leaving 12 bases between the germline ends. The CDR3 extends over 14 amino acids. Germline CDR1 reads LNHDA; CDR2 reads SQIVND (reference sequence). The CDR3 coding sequence is TGTGCCAGTAGGTTGGGTTCGGGCACCGGGGAGCTGTTTTTT. This encodes CASRLGSGTGELFF.

Only a few counts were recorded for this clone. This rearrangement joins TRBV27 to TRBJ2-7, with 7 bases matching TRBD1. The V gene end was trimmed by 0 bases and the J gene end by 2 bases; junction bases not matched to a gene: 1. The CDR3 consists of 14 residues. Germline-derived CDR1 and CDR2 are MNHEY and SMNVEV (reference sequence). The CDR3 spells CASSLSQGPYEQYF. The CDR3 nucleotides read TGTGCCAGCAGTTTATCACAGGGGCCCTACGAGCAGTACTTC.

Only one count was recorded for this clone. The chain has TRBV6-1 and TRBJ2-1; 8 nucleotides align to TRBD2. Germline CDR1 is MNHNS and CDR2 is SASEGT. J was trimmed by 5 bases and V by 4 bases; bases with no gene match: 13. CDR3 length: 17 residues. In nucleotides, the CDR3 is TGTGCCAGCAGTGCGCCTCTAGGGCTAGCGGGTAACAATGAGCAGTTCTTC. The encoded protein is CASSAPLGLAGNNEQFF.

CDR3 amino acids: CARSITLSRQSLANVLTF. CDR3 nucleotide sequence: TGTGCCAGAAGCATTACGCTGAGTAGACAAAGTCTGGCCAACGTCCTGACTTTC. The V call is TRBV7-5, the J call TRBJ2-6; TRBD1 reflects the table's D call only, with no check against the DNA. TRBV7-5 counts as a pseudogene. This CDR3 has 18 amino acids.

The V and J genes are TRBV6-5 and TRBJ1-5, with a possible D match to TRBD1 (5 bases). The CDR3 is made up of 13 amino acids. CDR1 is MNHEY, CDR2 SVGAGI, per germline. V shed 7 bases and J shed 6 bases, with 13 bases lying between them. Written as DNA, the CDR3 is TGTGCCAGCACTGGCGACAGTTCTCAGCCCCAGCATTTT. Translating gives CASTGDSSQPQHF.

By frequency in the sample, this clone is medium-sized. The chain links TRBV10-3 to TRBJ2-5; D possibly corresponds to TRBD2 (6 bases). The V end was cut by 4 bases, the J end by 9 bases, with 9 bases between. CDR1 and CDR2 from the germline V gene are ENHRY and SYGVKD. The CDR3 contains 11 residues. CDR3 sequence: CAISAGEAQYF. The CDR3 DNA follows: TGTGCCATCAGTGCCGGGGAGGCCCAGTACTTC.

This chain joins TRBV6-5 and TRBJ2-1; perhaps TRBD2 as D (5 bases). The CDR3 spans 15 residues. V dropped 6 bases and J dropped 8 bases, with 20 bases sitting between them. Germline V gives CDR1 MNHEY, CDR2 SVGAGI. The CDR3 nucleotides are TGTGCCAGCAGCCCCGAGGGAAATCGGTACGATGAGCAGTTCTTC. Its protein is CASSPEGNRYDEQFF.

This clone came up a few times. The CDR3 reads CASSPPSGGGINNEQFF. CDR3 nucleotide sequence: TGTGCCAGCTCACCACCGAGTGGCGGGGGGATAAACAATGAGCAGTTCTTC. The chain is built from TRBV18 and TRBJ2-1; the match to TRBD2 covers 8 bases. Per germline, CDR1 KGHSH and CDR2 LQKENI. Trimming removed 0 bases from V and 5 bases from J; junction bases left unmatched: 9. This CDR3 comprises 17 residues.

By its share, this clone is large. The chain recombines TRBV7-4 with TRBJ1-2, with 7 positions matching TRBD1. Germline CDR1 SGHVT, CDR2 SQSDAQ. The CDR3 loop spans 15 amino acids. V lost 5 bases and J lost 7; bases outside the gene matches: 13. The CDR3 DNA reads as TGTGCCAGCAGCCCCCCGATGGAGGGGGCGCGTGGCTACACCTTC. This sequence encodes CASSPPMEGARGYTF. The entire variable domain, with the rest obtained from reference TRBV7-4 and TRBJ1-2, is as follows: GAGVSQSPRYKVAKRGRDVALRCDSISGHVTLYWYRQTLGQGSEVLTYSQSDAQRDKSGRPSGRFSAERPERSVSTLKIQRTEQGDSAVYLCASSPPMEGARGYTFGSGTRLTVV.

The V gene is TRBV5-1, the J gene TRBJ2-6, with D maybe TRBD2 (5 bases). The V gene lost 2 bases and the J gene lost 0 bases, with 15 bases spanning the gap. Germline V lookup: CDR1 SGHRS, CDR2 YFSETQ. The CDR3 is 18 amino acids. In DNA form, the CDR3 reads TGCGCCAGCAGCTTCGTTGCTAGCTCTACCTCTGGGGCCAACGTCCTGACTTTC. It codes for CASSFVASSTSGANVLTF.

This clone was observed a few times. The V call is TRBV6-6, the J call TRBJ2-1; D may be TRBD2 (5 bases). The CDR3 contains 12 residues. The V gene lost 5 bases and the J gene lost 7 bases, with 9 bases spanning the gap. Looked up from germline, CDR1 is MNHNY and CDR2 is SVGAGI (reference sequence). CDR3 in DNA: TGTGCCAGCAGTCTAGCAGTGAATGAGCAGTTCTTC. Translated, it gives CASSLAVNEQFF.

The chain employs TRBV9 and TRBJ2-6; 7 bases map to TRBD2. Germline lookup yields CDR1 SGDLS and CDR2 YYNGEE. The V and J ends lost 6 bases and 2 bases, in that order; junction bases with no gene match: 5. This CDR3 region has 15 residues. In DNA, the CDR3 is TGTGCCAGCACCATCGGGGGGACTGGGGCCAACGTCCTGACTTTC. This sequence encodes CASTIGGTGANVLTF.

This chain joins TRBV6-5 and TRBJ1-6; TRBD1 matches 9 bases. Germline CDR1 reads MNHEY; CDR2 reads SVGAGI. V gave up 10 bases and J gave up 9 bases; unmatched junction bases: 10. The CDR3 loop spans 14 amino acids. The CDR3 reads CATTGGGLLSPLHF. CDR3 nucleotide sequence: TGTGCCACTACAGGGGGCGGTTTACTTTCACCCCTCCACTTT.

V gene TRBV10-3 combines with J gene TRBJ2-7; TRBD1 matches at 12 bases. The germline gives CDR1 ENHRY, CDR2 SYGVKD. Germline trimming cut 0 bases from V and 5 bases from J; bases unmatched to any gene: 2. CDR3 length equals 15 residues. CDR3 nucleotides: TGTGCCATCAGTGAGTCGGGACAGGGGGCACACGAGCAGTACTTC. It codes for CAISESGQGAHEQYF.

This sequence joins TRBV11-2 and TRBJ2-7; D is ambiguous. Germline-derived CDR1 and CDR2 are SGHAT and FQNNGV. V dropped 0 bases and J dropped 3 bases, with 6 bases sitting between them. The CDR3 covers 13 residues. The DNA for the CDR3 is TGTGCCAGCAGCTTAGAGGTCGGCTACGAGCAGTACTTC. This translates into CASSLEVGYEQYF. Combining the CDR3 with reference TRBV11-2 and TRBJ2-7 gives the whole variable domain EAGVAQSPRYKIIEKRQSVAFWCNPISGHATLYWYQQILGQGPKLLIQFQNNGVVDDSQLPKDRFSAERLKGVDSTLKIQPAKLEDSAVYLCASSLEVGYEQYFGPGTRLTVT.

By proportion, this clone is medium-sized. The chain links TRBV4-1 to TRBJ2-1, with 10 positions matching TRBD2. Germline loops: CDR1 MGHRA, CDR2 YSYEKL. V shed 4 bases, J shed 6 bases, and the junction held 6 bases outside the gene matches. The CDR3 contains 15 residues. The DNA of the CDR3 is TGCGCCAGCAGCCCGGGGACTAGCGCAGGCAATGAGCAGTTCTTC. This codes for CASSPGTSAGNEQFF.

The V gene is TRBV5-1, the J gene TRBJ2-3; 7 nucleotides agree with TRBD2. There are 13 residues in the CDR3. Germline V gene lookup returns CDR1 SGHRS and CDR2 YFSETQ. The V gene end was trimmed by 7 bases and the J gene end by 3 bases; junction bases not matched to a gene: 5. This CDR3 reads CASGSGETDTQYF. The CDR3 DNA sequence: TGCGCCAGCGGAAGCGGGGAGACAGATACGCAGTATTTT.

The V gene is TRBV11-1, the J gene TRBJ2-1, with 8 bases identical to TRBD1. Germline CDR1 reads SGHAT; CDR2 reads FQDESV (reference sequence). Trimming cost V 7 bases and J 0 bases; bases outside gene matches: 5. The CDR3 sequence is 15 residues long. DNA for the CDR3: TGTGCCAGCACCCGGACAGGGAGCTCCTACAATGAGCAGTTCTTC. This sequence encodes CASTRTGSSYNEQFF.

This sequence joins TRBV30 and TRBJ2-7; TRBD1 matches 7 bases. V lost 3 bases and J lost 1; bases outside the gene matches: 9. This CDR3 contains 15 residues. From germline, CDR1 is GTSNPN and CDR2 SVGIG (reference sequence). The CDR3 here is CAWSALQGRSYEQYF. Written as DNA, the CDR3 is TGTGCCTGGAGCGCTCTACAGGGGCGATCCTACGAGCAGTACTTC.